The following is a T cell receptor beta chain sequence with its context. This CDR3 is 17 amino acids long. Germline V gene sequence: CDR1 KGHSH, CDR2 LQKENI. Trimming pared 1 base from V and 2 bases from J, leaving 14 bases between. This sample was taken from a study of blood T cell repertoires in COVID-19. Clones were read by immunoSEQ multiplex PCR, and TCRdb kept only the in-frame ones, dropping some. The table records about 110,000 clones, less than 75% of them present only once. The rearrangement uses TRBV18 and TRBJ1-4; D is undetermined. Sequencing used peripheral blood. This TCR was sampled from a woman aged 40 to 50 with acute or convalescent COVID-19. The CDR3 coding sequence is TGTGCCAGCTCACCACGAGGGAGGGATGAGACTAATGAAAAACTGTTTTTT. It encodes CASSPRGRDETNEKLFF.